Listed below are T cell receptor beta chains from one sample, sequenced in a study of blood T cell repertoires in COVID-19. Assay used: immunoSEQ multiplex PCR; TCRdb lists only in-frame clones, some missing. Of roughly 220,000 clones detected, roughly nine tenths appear once; the ten largest clones hold approximately 2.7%. Source material: PBMCs or T cells enriched from blood (not recorded which). The receptors here all came from a woman aged 30 to 39 who had recovered from COVID-19. The CDR3 runs from the conserved cysteine through the conserved F or W. A D gene is named only where the DNA matches it firmly. Expanded clones get a size class; other rows say once, few or many, or leave the size out.

>NA|NA|TRBV19|TRBJ2-7
TGTGCCACACGGACATCCTACGAGCAGTACTTC
CATRTSYEQYF
>NA|NA|TRBV27|TRBJ2-7
TGTGCCAGCTGCCTGACCGGGACACTCTCCTACGAGCAGTACTTC
CASCLTGTLSYEQYF
>TRBD2|few|TRBV29-1|TRBJ2-1
TGCAGCGTTCCTAAGACTAGCAGTAACTACAATGAGCAGTTCTTC
CSVPKTSSNYNEQFF
>TRBD1|NA|TRBV5-4|TRBJ1-2
TGTGCCAGCAGCCGAACCGGGACAGGGTCCTATGGCTACACCTTC
CASSRTGTGSYGYTF
>TRBD2|NA|TRBV5-4|TRBJ2-2
TGTGCCAGCAGCGCCGGGACTAGCGAAAACGGGGAGCTGTTTTTT
CASSAGTSENGELFF
>TRBD1|NA|TRBV9|TRBJ1-2
TGTGCCAGCAGCGTAGTGGGGACAGGGAATGGCTACACCTTC
CASSVVGTGNGYTF
>TRBD2|NA|TRBV7-2|TRBJ2-5
TGTGCCAGCAGCTTAGTAAGGCTAGCGGGGGGCGGGGAGACCCAGTACTTC
CASSLVRLAGGGETQYF
>NA|few|TRBV25-1|TRBJ1-2
TGTGCCAGCACCGACCGGGGGTATGGCTACACCTTC
CASTDRGYGYTF
>TRBD2|NA|TRBV12-3/TRBV12-4|TRBJ2-5
TGTGCCAGCAGGGGAGGGCAAGAGACCCAGTACTTC
CASRGGQETQYF
>NA|NA|TRBV2|TRBJ2-1
TGTGCCAGCACCTTGGACACGTTAAATGAGCAGTTCTTC
CASTLDTLNEQFF
>TRBD1|NA|TRBV3-1/TRBV3-2|TRBJ1-1
TGTGCCAGCAGCCGGGGACAGTCTGAAGCTTTCTTT
CASSRGQSEAFF
>NA|NA|TRBV11-2|TRBJ1-2
TGTGCCAGCAGCTTAGATCGATCGGCAGGCTATGGCTACACCTTC
CASSLDRSAGYGYTF
>NA|NA|TRBV5-1|TRBJ1-5
TGCGCCAGCAGCTTGTCAGGCTATAGCAATCAGCCCCAGCATTTT
CASSLSGYSNQPQHF
>TRBD1|NA|TRBV7-9|TRBJ2-1
TGTGCCAGCAGCTTAGGGTCGGGCCCTCGGGACAGCCTCTACAATGAGCAGTTCTTC
CASSLGSGPRDSLYNEQFF
>NA|NA|TRBV11-1|TRBJ1-1
TGTGCCAGCAGATCCACCGAGTGGACTGAAGCTTTCTTT
CASRSTEWTEAFF
>NA|once|TRBV7-8|TRBJ1-5
TGTGCCAGCAGCTTACTTGCCGAGACCAGGGGTGTTCTGCCCCAGCATTTT
CASSLLAETRGVLPQHF
>NA|few|TRBV13|TRBJ1-2
TGTGCCAGCAGCTTAGACAGGGTCCAACATGGCTACACCTTC
CASSLDRVQHGYTF
>TRBD1|NA|TRBV9|TRBJ2-3
TGTGCCAGCAGCGTGGGACAGGGCAGCACAGATACGCAGTATTTT
CASSVGQGSTDTQYF
>NA|NA|TRBV2|TRBJ1-2
TGTGCCAGCAGGTCATCCGCCAGGGAGGATGGCTACACCTTC
CASRSSAREDGYTF
>TRBD2|NA|TRBV5-4|TRBJ2-5
TGTGCCAGCAGCTTGGTAGGGGCGGGGGAAGAGACCCAGTACTTC
CASSLVGAGEETQYF
>NA|NA|TRBV7-8|TRBJ1-2
TGTGCCAGCAGTCCCCCGGGGGGCTATGGCTACACCTTC
CASSPPGGYGYTF
>TRBD1|NA|TRBV19|TRBJ1-2
TGTGCCAGTAGTATTACAGGGGTGGACGGCTACACCTTC
CASSITGVDGYTF
>TRBD2|NA|TRBV5-1|TRBJ2-5
TGCGCCAGCAGCCCCCGTGGTTCGGGCGGGGGAGGGATCGGAAAGACCCAGTACTTC
CASSPRGSGGGGIGKTQYF